Below, one T cell receptor (beta chain) is given with its context. The source of the sample is a study of T cells in Graves' hyperthyroidism and ophthalmopathy. RNA transcripts were the template for amplifying TCR beta CDR3 regions. RT-PCR in the first round (using the HTBI primer set) targeted the TCR CDR3. TCRdb redid the calling of the multiplex PCR reads with MiXCR, one entry per CDR3 protein. The sample lists 550,000 to 600,000 distinct CDR3 sequences, around 42% occurring once. Sequencing was done on a sample of peripheral blood or thyroid tissue (not recorded which). This sequence originates from an adult woman with Graves' disease, either hyperthyroidism or ophthalmopathy (not recorded which).

This chain's CDR3 is CASSRDSLGQYF. DNA of the CDR3: TGTGCCAGCAGCCGGGACAGTCTCGGTCAGTACTTC. The V call is TRBV7-9, the J call TRBJ2-4; 7 positions agree with TRBD1. V lost 5 bases to trimming and J lost 12 bases; unmatched junction nucleotides: 7. This CDR3 region has 12 residues. The germline gives CDR1 SEHNR, CDR2 FQNEAQ (reference sequence).